The clone carrying this T cell receptor beta chain was recorded at least ten times. The sample originates from a study of patients and donors after allogeneic stem cell transplantation. TCRdb recomputed calls from the RT-PCR reads with MiXCR, one row per CDR3 protein. The sample shows tens of thousands of distinct CDR3 sequences, just under 5% of them seen only once. This CDR3 contains 15 residues. CDR1 and CDR2 from the germline V gene are SGDLS and YYNGEE. Trimming shortened V by 2 bases and J by 5 bases, and 14 bases separated the two germline ends. The chain couples TRBV9 to TRBJ2-1, with D perhaps TRBD2 (6 bases). The sequenced sample was blood, either unsorted or a sorted T cell fraction (not recorded which). The sequence was collected from a human donor who was either an allogeneic HSCT recipient or a stem cell or donor lymphocyte infusion donor (not recorded which). It is not recorded whose cells these are; they may come from a transplant donor. The CDR3 region is CASSVSGFPHNEQFF. The CDR3 nucleotides are TGTGCCAGCAGCGTTAGCGGATTCCCCCACAATGAGCAGTTCTTC.